Presented here are 12 T cell receptor beta chains from one specimen sequenced in a study of blood T cell repertoires in COVID-19. The method was immunoSEQ multiplex PCR; TCRdb's version includes in-frame clones alone and lacks a portion of them. The sample records some 250,000 clones, about 79% being singletons. Specimen: peripheral blood. These receptors all stem from a woman aged 80 or over with acute or convalescent COVID-19.

DNA of the CDR3: TGTGCCAGCAGCTTAATGCGGGGGGGAATCAATTCACCCCTCCACTTT. Protein: CASSLMRGGINSPLHF. This chain links TRBV7-8 with TRBJ1-6; TRBD1 is a possible D gene (5 bases). CDR3 length: 16 amino acids. Looked up from germline, CDR1 is SGHVS and CDR2 is FQNEAQ. V was shortened by 2 bases and J by 7 bases, with 15 bases between the two germline ends.

The chain uses TRBV5-1 and TRBJ1-5; 7 nucleotides agree with TRBD1. The CDR3 contains 15 residues. J was trimmed by 7 bases and V by 0 bases; bases with no gene match: 7. CDR1 is SGHRS, CDR2 YFSETQ, per germline. The CDR3 is CASSLAGQGGQPQHF. CDR3 nucleotide sequence: TGCGCCAGCAGCTTGGCAGGGCAGGGGGGCCAGCCCCAGCATTTT.

This clone has only a few counts. The chain recombines TRBV7-2 with TRBJ1-1, with TRBD1 matching 8 bases. This CDR3 spans 16 amino acids. The ends lost 3 bases at V and 1 base at J; junction bases unmatched: 7. Germline V gene sequence: CDR1 SGHTA, CDR2 FQGNSA. CDR3 residues: CASSFRTGRGNTEAFF. The CDR3, as DNA: TGTGCCAGCAGCTTCCGGACAGGGAGGGGGAACACTGAAGCTTTCTTT.

The chain recombines TRBV12-3 or TRBV12-4 with TRBJ1-2; 7 bases are shared with TRBD1. V gave up 6 bases and J gave up 8 bases; unmatched junction bases: 6. The CDR3 has 12 amino acids. The DNA for the CDR3 is TGTGCCAGCAGAAAGACAGGGTGGGGCTACACCTTC. Translation gives CASRKTGWGYTF.

V usage is TRBV3-1 (or the pseudogene TRBV3-2) and J usage is TRBJ1-2, with D possibly TRBD1 on 5 matching bases. V was trimmed by 1 base and J by 7 bases, leaving 7 bases between them. Germline CDR1 LGHDT, CDR2 YNNKEL (reference sequence). The CDR3 consists of 12 residues. CDR3 protein: CASSQGTGGYTF. The CDR3 region has the DNA TGTGCCAGCAGCCAAGGAACAGGTGGCTACACCTTC.

V gene TRBV12-3 or TRBV12-4 combines with J gene TRBJ1-5, with D unclear. The CDR3 sequence is 13 residues long. V lost 5 bases to trimming and J lost 0 bases, with 5 bases between them. DNA of the CDR3: TGTGCCAGCAGTAAACATAGCAATCAGCCCCAGCATTTT. Amino acid sequence: CASSKHSNQPQHF.

As DNA, the CDR3 is TGTGCCAGCAGCCCCGAAGGGGCGGTCGCAAAACTGTTTTTT. This translates into CASSPEGAVAKLFF. The V gene is TRBV6-5, the J gene TRBJ1-4; a weak D match, TRBD1 (5 bases). V shed 6 bases and J shed 10 bases, with 18 bases lying between them. CDR1 MNHEY and CDR2 SVGAGI come from the germline V gene. This CDR3 has 14 residues.

This chain uses TRBV28 with TRBJ1-2, with D uncertain. The germline V gene encodes CDR1 MDHEN and CDR2 SYDVKM. V lost 3 bases and J lost 3, with 17 bases in between. The CDR3 runs 16 residues. The CDR3 coding sequence is TGTGCCAGCAGTTTTGCCTATCAGCGGGGTGACTATGGCTACACCTTC. It translates to CASSFAYQRGDYGYTF.

The V call is TRBV29-1, the J call TRBJ2-7, with 8 bases aligning to TRBD1. Germline V gene lookup returns CDR1 SQVTM and CDR2 ANQGSEA. The CDR3 is 15 residues long. V was clipped by 3 bases and J by 0 bases; unmatched bases: 7. The DNA for the CDR3 is TGCAGCGTTGAGAGATCCGGGACAGGCTCCTACGAGCAGTACTTC. The encoded protein is CSVERSGTGSYEQYF.

V usage is TRBV2 and J usage is TRBJ1-4, with a weak D call TRBD1 (6 bases). Germline-derived CDR1 and CDR2 are SNHLY and FYNNEI. The V end lost 4 bases, the J end lost 6 bases, and 15 bases lay between the germline ends. The CDR3 consists of 15 residues. The CDR3 sequence is CASSVRQARDEKLFF. The CDR3, as DNA: TGTGCCAGCAGTGTCCGACAGGCTCGAGATGAAAAACTGTTTTTT.

This clone was detected once. The V and J genes are TRBV6-2 or TRBV6-3 and TRBJ2-7, with 7 bases aligning to TRBD2. The germline CDR1 and CDR2 sequences are MNHEY and SVGEGT. The CDR3 extends over 15 amino acids. After removal of 2 bases from V and 1 base from J, the junction contained 5 bases not matched to a gene. The CDR3 region is CASSYGGGWSYEQYF. The CDR3 bases are TGTGCCAGCAGTTACGGCGGGGGATGGTCCTACGAGCAGTACTTC.

On this clone itself: Other DNA variants within this sample encode the same CDR3. The chain has TRBV5-1 and TRBJ2-5, with D perhaps matching TRBD2 (6 bases). Trimming removed 0 bases at V and 5 bases at J, with 8 bases between. Germline V gives CDR1 SGHRS, CDR2 YFSETQ. The CDR3 length is 13 residues. CDR3: CASSLGGAETQYF. For the CDR3, the DNA is TGCGCCAGCAGCTTGGGCGGGGCCGAGACCCAGTACTTC.